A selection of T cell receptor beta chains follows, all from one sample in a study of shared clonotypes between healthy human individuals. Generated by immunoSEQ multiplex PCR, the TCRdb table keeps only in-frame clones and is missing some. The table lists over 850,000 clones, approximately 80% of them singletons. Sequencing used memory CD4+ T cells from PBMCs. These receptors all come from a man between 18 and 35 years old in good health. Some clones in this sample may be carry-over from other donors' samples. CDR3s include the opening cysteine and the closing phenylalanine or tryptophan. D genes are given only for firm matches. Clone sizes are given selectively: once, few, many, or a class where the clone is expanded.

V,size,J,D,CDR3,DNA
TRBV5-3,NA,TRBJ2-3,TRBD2,CARSLVASGRTDTQYF,TGTGCCAGAAGCTTGGTAGCTAGCGGGAGGACAGATACGCAGTATTTT
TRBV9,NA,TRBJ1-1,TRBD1,CASSRDRHTEAFF,TGTGCCAGCAGCAGGGACAGACACACTGAAGCTTTCTTT
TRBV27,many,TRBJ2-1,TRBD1,CASSSRTGYNEQFF,TGTGCCAGCAGTTCCCGGACAGGGTACAATGAGCAGTTCTTC
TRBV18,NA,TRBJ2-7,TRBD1,CASSPDRVHEQYF,TGTGCCAGCTCACCAGACAGGGTTCACGAGCAGTACTTC
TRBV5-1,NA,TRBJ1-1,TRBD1,CASSSPTGQGLNTEAFF,TGCGCCAGCAGCTCCCCCACGGGACAGGGATTGAACACTGAAGCTTTCTTT
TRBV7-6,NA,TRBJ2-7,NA,CASSSTPSGHRNEQYF,TGTGCCAGCAGCTCCACCCCCTCCGGCCACCGGAACGAGCAGTACTTC
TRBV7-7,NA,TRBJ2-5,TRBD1,CASSRWGTGEETQYF,TGTGCCAGCAGCCGGTGGGGGACAGGGGAAGAGACCCAGTACTTC
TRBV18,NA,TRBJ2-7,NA,CASSPTEDWGEQYF,TGTGCCAGCTCACCAACTGAGGATTGGGGCGAGCAGTACTTC
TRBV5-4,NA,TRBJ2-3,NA,CASSRPRDAFTDTQYF,TGTGCCAGCAGCCGGCCGAGGGACGCTTTCACAGATACGCAGTATTTT
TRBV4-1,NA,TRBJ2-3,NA,CASSRSEHTQYF,TGCGCCAGCAGCCGCTCTGAACATACGCAGTATTTT
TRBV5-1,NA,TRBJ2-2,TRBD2,CASSSEAGGDTGELFF,TGCGCCAGCAGCTCCGAAGCGGGAGGGGATACCGGGGAGCTGTTTTTT